This T cell receptor beta chain is drawn from a study of T cell clonality in common variable immunodeficiency. Broader study findings: In common variable immunodeficiency, TCR beta chains reportedly carried fewer deletions and N-nucleotide insertions. Fewer TCRbeta clones were shared among CVID subjects than controls.

This table comes from immunoSEQ multiplex PCR, and its TCRdb copy is limited to in-frame clones, with some not included. The specimen has some 25,000 clones, none found just once. This CDR3 is 14 amino acids long. Trimming removed 5 bases from V and 3 bases from J; junction bases left unmatched: 3. CDR1 is SEHNR, CDR2 FQNEAQ, per germline (reference sequence). CVID subjects had received replacement immunoglobulin for at least one year. This clone was observed a few times. The antigen is undetermined. The CDR3 end falls 3 residues outside the read, so it is completed with the germline J gene. This TCR came from a human donor with common variable immunodeficiency. The sample comprised peripheral blood mononuclear cells. The chain links TRBV7-9 to TRBJ1-3, with 8 bases fitting TRBD1. The part of the CDR3 DNA that was read is TGTGCCAGCAGCCAGGACAGGGATGGAAACACC. This encodes CASSQDRDGNT. The full CDR3 reads CASSQDRDGNTIYF. The entire variable domain, with the rest obtained from reference TRBV7-9 and TRBJ1-3, is as follows: DTGVSQNPRHKITKRGQNVTFRCDPISEHNRLYWYRQTLGQGPEFLTYFQNEAQLEKSRLLSDRFSAERPKGSFSTLEIQRTEQGDSAMYLCASSQDRDGNTIYFGEGSWLTVV.